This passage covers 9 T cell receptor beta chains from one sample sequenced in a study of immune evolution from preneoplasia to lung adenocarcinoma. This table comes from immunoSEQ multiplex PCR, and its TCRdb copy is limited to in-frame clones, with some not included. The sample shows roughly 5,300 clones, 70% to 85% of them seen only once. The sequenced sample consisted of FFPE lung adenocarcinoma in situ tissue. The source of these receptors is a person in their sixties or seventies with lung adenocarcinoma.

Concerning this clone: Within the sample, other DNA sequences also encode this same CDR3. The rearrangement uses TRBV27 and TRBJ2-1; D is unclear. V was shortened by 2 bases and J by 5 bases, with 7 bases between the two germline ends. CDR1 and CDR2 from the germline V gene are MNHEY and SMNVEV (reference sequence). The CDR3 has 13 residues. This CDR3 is CASSLGVNNEQFF. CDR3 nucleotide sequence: TGTGCCAGCAGTTTAGGCGTCAACAATGAGCAGTTCTTC.

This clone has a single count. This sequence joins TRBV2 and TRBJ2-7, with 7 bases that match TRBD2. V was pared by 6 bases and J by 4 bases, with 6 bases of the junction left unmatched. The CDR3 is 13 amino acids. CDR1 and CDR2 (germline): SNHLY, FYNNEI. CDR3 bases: TGTGCCAGCAGATCCGGGGGGTGGTACGAGCAGTACTTC. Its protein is CASRSGGWYEQYF. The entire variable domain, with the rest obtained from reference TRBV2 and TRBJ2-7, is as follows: EPEVTQTPSHQVTQMGQEVILRCVPISNHLYFYWYRQILGQKVEFLVSFYNNEISEKSEIFDDQFSVERPDGSNFTLKIRSTKLEDSAMYFCASRSGGWYEQYFGPGTRLTVT.

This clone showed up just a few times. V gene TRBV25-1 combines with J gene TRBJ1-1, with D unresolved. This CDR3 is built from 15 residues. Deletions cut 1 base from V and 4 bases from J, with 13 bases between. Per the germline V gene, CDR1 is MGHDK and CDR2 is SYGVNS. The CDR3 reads CASSEFVGWGTEAFF. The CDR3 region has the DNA TGTGCCAGCAGTGAATTTGTGGGTTGGGGCACTGAAGCTTTCTTT.

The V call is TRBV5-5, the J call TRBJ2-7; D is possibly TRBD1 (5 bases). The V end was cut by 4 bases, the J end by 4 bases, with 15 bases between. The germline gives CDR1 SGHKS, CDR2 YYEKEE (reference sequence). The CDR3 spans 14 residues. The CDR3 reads CASSVPPTEYEQYF. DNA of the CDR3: TGTGCCAGCAGCGTCCCACCGACAGAATACGAGCAGTACTTC.

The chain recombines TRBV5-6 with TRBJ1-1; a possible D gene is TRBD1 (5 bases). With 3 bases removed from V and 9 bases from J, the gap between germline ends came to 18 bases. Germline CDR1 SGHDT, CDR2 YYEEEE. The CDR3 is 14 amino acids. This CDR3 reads CASSWRAGRLKAFF. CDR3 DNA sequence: TGTGCCAGCAGCTGGAGGGCAGGGAGGCTTAAAGCTTTCTTT.

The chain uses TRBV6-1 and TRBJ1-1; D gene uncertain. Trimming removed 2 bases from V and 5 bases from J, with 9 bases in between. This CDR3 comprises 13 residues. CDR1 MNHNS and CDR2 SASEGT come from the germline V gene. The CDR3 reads CASSESMRTEAFF. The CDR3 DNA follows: TGTGCCAGCAGTGAATCCATGAGGACTGAAGCTTTCTTT.

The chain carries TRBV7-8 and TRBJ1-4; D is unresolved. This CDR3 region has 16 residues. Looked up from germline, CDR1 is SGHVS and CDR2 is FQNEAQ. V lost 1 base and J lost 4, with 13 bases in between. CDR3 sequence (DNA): TGTGCCAGCAGCTTAGTGCCCTGGGGTGGTAATGAAAAACTGTTTTTT. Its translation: CASSLVPWGGNEKLFF.

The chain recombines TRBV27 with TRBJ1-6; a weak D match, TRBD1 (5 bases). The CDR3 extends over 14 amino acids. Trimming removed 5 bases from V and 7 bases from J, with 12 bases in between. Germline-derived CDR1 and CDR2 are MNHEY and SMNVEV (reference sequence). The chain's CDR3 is CASSRGGVNSPLHF. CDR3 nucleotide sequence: TGTGCCAGCAGTCGGGGGGGTGTCAATTCACCCCTCCACTTT.

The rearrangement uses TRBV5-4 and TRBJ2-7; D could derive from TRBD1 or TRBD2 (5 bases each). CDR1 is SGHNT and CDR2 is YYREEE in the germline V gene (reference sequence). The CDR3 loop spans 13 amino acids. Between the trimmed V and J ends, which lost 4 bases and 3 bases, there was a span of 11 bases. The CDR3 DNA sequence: TGTGCCAGCAGCACCGGGACCATCTACGAGCAGTACTTC. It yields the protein CASSTGTIYEQYF.